The entry below describes one T cell receptor (beta chain). Its target is unknown. The entry originates in a study of monozygotic twins with inflammatory bowel disease. Study-wide results and limits: Support was absent for any single strong signal or clonotype linked to IBD. For repertoire similarity, concordant twins did not differ from discordant twins, possibly because power was limited.

Researchers ran eight separate cDNA reactions for each sample. TCRdb re-called the 5' RACE reads; every CDR3 protein appears as one record, without DNA. The sample data list 350,000 to 550,000 distinct CDR3 sequences. The germline CDR1 and CDR2 sequences are SGHRS and YFSETQ. The CDR3 runs to 15 residues. One blood sample of around 2.5 ml was taken from each donor. The sequence came from a human donor with ulcerative colitis or Crohn's disease, or a healthy co-twin of an affected twin (not recorded which). Sequences were obtained from blood. The chain links TRBV5-1 to TRBJ2-2; TCRdb returns TRBD1, unconfirmable since there is no DNA. The CDR3 spells CASARDRANTGELFF.